The entry below describes one T cell receptor beta chain. The source of the sample is a study of blood T cell repertoires in COVID-19. Study context: Researchers got acute and convalescent COVID-19 samples from the United States, Italy and Spain. T cells, B-cell-depleted T cells, or PBMCs provided the cDNA or gDNA that served as material.

Per the authors' pipeline: How many nucleated cells were present was estimated from reference gene primer amplification. The table came from immunoSEQ multiplex PCR; TCRdb's copy has only in-frame clones and leaves some out. V and J calls and clone size are copied from that table; D and trimming were computed from the DNA. Seen here are around 130,000 clones, roughly 91% observed once, and the top ten hold around 20%. The CDR3 extends over 15 amino acids. J was trimmed by 6 bases and V by 5 bases; bases with no gene match: 9. Germline V gene data show CDR1 as LNHDA and CDR2 as SQIVND (reference sequence).

The TCR sequence derives from a man aged 50-59 years with active or convalescent COVID-19. The chain employs TRBV19 and TRBJ1-5; TRBD1 agrees at 8 bases. The sample comprised peripheral blood. The CDR3 sequence: CASSRGQVRGQPQHF. The CDR3 nucleotides read TGTGCCAGTAGTCGGGGACAGGTCCGCGGTCAGCCCCAGCATTTT.